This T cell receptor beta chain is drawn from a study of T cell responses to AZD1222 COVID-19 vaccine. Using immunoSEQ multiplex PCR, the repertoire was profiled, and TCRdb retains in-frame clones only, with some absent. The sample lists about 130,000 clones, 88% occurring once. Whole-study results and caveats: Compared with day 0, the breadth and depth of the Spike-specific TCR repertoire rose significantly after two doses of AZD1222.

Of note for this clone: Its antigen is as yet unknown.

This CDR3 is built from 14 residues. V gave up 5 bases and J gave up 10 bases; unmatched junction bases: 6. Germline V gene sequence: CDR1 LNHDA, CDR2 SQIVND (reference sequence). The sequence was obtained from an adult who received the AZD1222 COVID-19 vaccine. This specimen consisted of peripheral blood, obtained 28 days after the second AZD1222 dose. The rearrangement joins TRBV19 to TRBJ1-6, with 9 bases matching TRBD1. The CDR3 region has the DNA TGTGCCAGTAGTGAAACAGGGGGCGGGTCACCCCTCCACTTT. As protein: CASSETGGGSPLHF.